These 9 T cell receptor beta chains were all obtained from the same sample, sequenced in a study of blood T cell repertoires in COVID-19. Only in-frame clones appear in the TCRdb table, and some are missing; sequencing was by immunoSEQ multiplex PCR. The sample shows about 270,000 clones, about 87% of them seen only once. The sequenced sample was PBMCs or T cells enriched from blood (not recorded which). These receptors came from a woman in her 30s with acute COVID-19.

The chain has TRBV5-8 and TRBJ2-7; the D gene is possibly TRBD1 (5 bases). Per the germline V gene, CDR1 is SGHTS and CDR2 is YDEGEE. The CDR3 extends over 14 amino acids. The V end lost 1 base, the J end lost 5 bases, and 13 bases lay between the germline ends. The CDR3 DNA sequence: TGTGCCAGCAGCTTGTGGCAGGGTTTCGACGAGCAGTACTTC. Protein product: CASSLWQGFDEQYF.

The J gene is TRBJ2-7, the V gene TRBV18; D perhaps matches TRBD2 (6 bases). V was shortened by 1 base and J by 3 bases, with 13 bases between the two germline ends. The CDR3 runs 15 residues. CDR1 is KGHSH, CDR2 LQKENI, per germline. The CDR3 protein is CASSPLADQFYEQYF. CDR3 DNA: TGTGCCAGCTCACCACTAGCGGATCAGTTCTACGAGCAGTACTTC.

This chain links TRBV6-4 with TRBJ2-2; D perhaps matches TRBD2 (5 bases). Germline V gene lookup returns CDR1 MRHNA and CDR2 SNTAGT. The CDR3 runs 13 residues. Trimming took 1 base from V and 6 from J, leaving 6 bases between them. In nucleotides, the CDR3 is TGTGCCAGCAGTGACTTGGAGGCCGGGGAGCTGTTTTTT. This codes for CASSDLEAGELFF.

The rearrangement joins TRBV14 to TRBJ2-5, with D unclear. The CDR3 loop spans 14 amino acids. V lost 1 base, J lost 4 bases, and 10 bases lay in between. CDR1 is SGHDN and CDR2 is FVKESK in the germline V gene. CDR3: CASSQGASGETQYF. CDR3 in DNA: TGTGCCAGCAGCCAAGGGGCTTCAGGAGAGACCCAGTACTTC.

The genes are TRBV7-3 and TRBJ2-1; 11 bases are a match to TRBD2. Germline V lookup: CDR1 SGHTA, CDR2 FQGTGA. The V and J ends lost 4 bases and 5 bases, in that order; junction bases with no gene match: 7. This CDR3 is 16 amino acids long. CDR3 nucleotide sequence: TGTGCCAGCAGCTGGAGACTAGCGGGGATTGACAATGAGCAGTTCTTC. Translating gives CASSWRLAGIDNEQFF.

Points on this clone: Other DNA sequences of this sample code for an identical CDR3. This chain joins TRBV27 and TRBJ1-1; D call uncertain. The CDR3 loop spans 13 amino acids. Trimming stripped 1 base from V and 1 base from J, with 4 bases between. CDR1 is MNHEY and CDR2 is SMNVEV in the germline V gene (reference sequence). The CDR3 region has the DNA TGTGCCAGCAGTTTATTCCGGAACACTGAAGCTTTCTTT. It specifies CASSLFRNTEAFF.

This chain joins TRBV2 and TRBJ1-1; TRBD1 matches 8 bases. Trimming took 4 bases from V and 1 from J; bases not matched to a gene: 2. The CDR3 has 14 amino acids. Germline assignment: CDR1 SNHLY and CDR2 FYNNEI. CDR3 loop: CASSADRGNTEAFF. CDR3 bases: TGTGCCAGCAGTGCCGACAGGGGGAACACTGAAGCTTTCTTT. Based on the CDR3 plus reference TRBV2 and TRBJ1-1, the full variable domain is EPEVTQTPSHQVTQMGQEVILRCVPISNHLYFYWYRQILGQKVEFLVSFYNNEISEKSEIFDDQFSVERPDGSNFTLKIRSTKLEDSAMYFCASSADRGNTEAFFGQGTRLTVV.

The genes are TRBV14 and TRBJ1-3; no reliable D call. Germline CDR1 is SGHDN and CDR2 is FVKESK. V was pared by 4 bases and J by 3 bases, with 4 bases between. The CDR3 has 12 residues. The CDR3 DNA reads as TGTGCCAGCAGCCTTTATGGAAACACCATATATTTT. It codes for CASSLYGNTIYF.

V usage is TRBV6-4 and J usage is TRBJ2-5; 11 bases line up with TRBD2. CDR3 length: 15 amino acids. Germline CDR1 is MRHNA and CDR2 is SNTAGT. Losses at the gene ends were 6 bases for V and 4 bases for J; bases not matched to a gene: 7. The CDR3 sequence is CASSPPLAGGETQYF. DNA for the CDR3: TGTGCCAGCAGCCCTCCCCTAGCGGGAGGAGAGACCCAGTACTTC.